Presented here are 26 T cell receptor beta chains from one specimen sequenced in a study of technical replicates of blood from a few donors. Sequenced by immunoSEQ multiplex PCR; TCRdb stores in-frame clones only, minus some. The table shows some 98,000 clones, with 90% to 96% occurring only once. Sequencing was carried out using T cells isolated from PBMCs. Every receptor here comes from a human donor in good health.

This chain uses TRBV2 with TRBJ2-5; D is perhaps TRBD1 (5 bases). The germline gives CDR1 SNHLY, CDR2 FYNNEI. V lost 6 bases, J lost 3 bases, and 20 bases lay in between. The CDR3 has 16 amino acids. The CDR3 is CASSPPYPLTEETQYF. CDR3 nucleotides: TGTGCCAGCAGCCCACCTTATCCTCTGACAGAAGAGACCCAGTACTTC. Based on the CDR3 plus reference TRBV2 and TRBJ2-5, the full variable domain is EPEVTQTPSHQVTQMGQEVILRCVPISNHLYFYWYRQILGQKVEFLVSFYNNEISEKSEIFDDQFSVERPDGSNFTLKIRSTKLEDSAMYFCASSPPYPLTEETQYFGPGTRLLVL.

The chain is built from TRBV28 and TRBJ1-2; 7 bases are a match to TRBD1. The CDR3 is 15 residues long. Germline CDR1 is MDHEN and CDR2 is SYDVKM. Trimming removed 2 bases from V and 0 bases from J; junction bases left unmatched: 3. Here the CDR3 DNA reads TGTGCCAGCAGTTTAGGTGGGACAGCTAACTATGGCTACACCTTC. This sequence encodes CASSLGGTANYGYTF.

This rearrangement joins TRBV19 to TRBJ1-1; D gene ambiguous. The CDR3 runs 13 residues. Trimming removed 7 bases from V and 0 bases from J, with 9 bases in between. Germline CDR1 reads LNHDA; CDR2 reads SQIVND (reference sequence). CDR3 region: CASNPNLNTEAFF. The CDR3, as DNA: TGTGCCAGTAACCCTAACTTGAACACTGAAGCTTTCTTT.

The chain uses TRBV25-1 and TRBJ1-1; possibly TRBD1 for D (6 bases). CDR3 length: 14 residues. From germline, CDR1 is MGHDK and CDR2 SYGVNS. With 6 bases removed from V and 2 bases from J, the gap between germline ends came to 13 bases. The CDR3 is CASSVGGANTEAFF. The CDR3 nucleotides are TGTGCCAGCAGCGTGGGGGGGGCTAACACTGAAGCTTTCTTT.

The chain joins TRBV19 to TRBJ1-2; perhaps TRBD1 as D (5 bases). With 5 bases removed from V and 6 bases from J, the gap between germline ends came to 10 bases. Germline V lookup: CDR1 LNHDA, CDR2 SQIVND (reference sequence). This CDR3 contains 12 residues. The CDR3 bases are TGTGCCAGTAGTCCCCGGGGGGATGGCTACACCTTC. This translates into CASSPRGDGYTF. Full variable domain (remainder filled in from reference TRBV19 and TRBJ1-2): DGGITQSPKYLFRKEGQNVTLSCEQNLNHDAMYWYRQDPGQGLRLIYYSQIVNDFQKGDIAEGYSVSREKKESFPLTVTSAQKNPTAFYLCASSPRGDGYTFGSGTRLTVV.

The V gene is TRBV5-4, the J gene TRBJ2-3, with D maybe TRBD1 (7 bases). Germline CDR1 reads SGHNT; CDR2 reads YYREEE (reference sequence). The CDR3 is 15 residues long. The V end lost 4 bases, the J end lost 7 bases, and 19 bases lay between the germline ends. This CDR3 reads CASSQGQVAGNTQYF. CDR3 nucleotide sequence: TGTGCCAGCAGCCAAGGACAGGTGGCGGGGAATACGCAGTATTTT.

This chain links TRBV6-5 with TRBJ1-6; D unresolved. The CDR3 runs 15 residues. Per germline, CDR1 MNHEY and CDR2 SVGAGI. V shed 2 bases and J shed 4 bases, with 9 bases lying between them. The CDR3 DNA follows: TGTGCCAGCAGTTACGGGCATGAGTATAATTCACCCCTCCACTTT. Its translation is CASSYGHEYNSPLHF.

This chain joins TRBV19 and TRBJ2-7; 8 bases fit TRBD2. Trimming removed 3 bases from V and 3 bases from J; junction bases left unmatched: 4. Germline V lookup: CDR1 LNHDA, CDR2 SQIVND (reference sequence). CDR3 length: 14 amino acids. CDR3: CASSMGLESYEQYF. In DNA, the CDR3 is TGTGCCAGTAGTATGGGACTAGAAAGCTACGAGCAGTACTTC.

The CDR3 DNA sequence: TGTGCCAGCTCACGGGGCAGGGTAACGGACATTCAGTACTTC. The encoded protein is CASSRGRVTDIQYF. The chain carries TRBV18 and TRBJ2-4, with D perhaps TRBD1 (5 bases). CDR1 is KGHSH and CDR2 is LQKENI in the germline V gene. This CDR3 is built from 14 residues. The ends were cut back, 4 bases at V and 8 bases at J, with 15 bases in the middle.

This clone was picked up one time. This chain joins TRBV13 and TRBJ1-5; no firm D call. V was shortened by 5 bases and J by 6 bases, with 17 bases between the two germline ends. Looked up from germline, CDR1 is PRHDT and CDR2 is FYEKMQ (reference sequence). This CDR3 contains 15 residues. CDR3 nucleotide sequence: TGTGCCAGCAGCAATGCCACGGAGTCGCGTCAGCCCCAGCATTTT. It translates to CASSNATESRQPQHF.

The rearrangement links TRBV7-9 to TRBJ2-1; 8 bases are a match to TRBD2. This CDR3 is 15 amino acids long. V lost 3 bases to trimming and J lost 7 bases; unmatched junction nucleotides: 8. Per germline, CDR1 SEHNR and CDR2 FQNEAQ (reference sequence). CDR3: CASSFSGSLRNEQFF. In nucleotides, the CDR3 is TGTGCCAGCAGCTTCAGCGGGAGTCTAAGGAATGAGCAGTTCTTC. The variable domain in full, with the rest retrieved from reference TRBV7-9 and TRBJ2-1, is DTGVSQNPRHKITKRGQNVTFRCDPISEHNRLYWYRQTLGQGPEFLTYFQNEAQLEKSRLLSDRFSAERPKGSFSTLEIQRTEQGDSAMYLCASSFSGSLRNEQFFGPGTRLTVL.

The chain uses TRBV28 and TRBJ1-4, with D perhaps matching TRBD1 (6 bases). V lost 6 bases and J 4 bases, leaving 9 bases between the germline ends. This CDR3 is 13 amino acids long. Germline assignment: CDR1 MDHEN and CDR2 SYDVKM. The CDR3 nucleotides are TGTGCCAGCAGCCTGGACAGTAATGAAAAACTGTTTTTT. This codes for CASSLDSNEKLFF.

The gene calls are TRBV27 and TRBJ1-4; tentative D call: TRBD1 (6 bases). Trimming took 6 bases from V and 2 from J, leaving 16 bases between them. The CDR3 consists of 16 residues. Looked up from germline, CDR1 is MNHEY and CDR2 is SMNVEV (reference sequence). The chain's CDR3 is CASRRDKGNTNEKLFF. The CDR3 DNA is TGTGCCAGCAGGAGGGACAAGGGAAATACTAATGAAAAACTGTTTTTT.

This clone was recorded once. The J gene is TRBJ2-7, the V gene TRBV28; D might be TRBD2 (5 bases). The germline gives CDR1 MDHEN, CDR2 SYDVKM. The CDR3 covers 11 residues. V was trimmed by 8 bases and J by 2 bases, leaving 7 bases between them. CDR3 in amino acids: CASGSPYEQYF. CDR3 nucleotide sequence: TGTGCCAGCGGGAGTCCCTACGAGCAGTACTTC.

V and J are TRBV14 and TRBJ2-1, with TRBD2 as a possible D gene (5 bases). V was trimmed by 3 bases and J by 9 bases, leaving 12 bases between them. The germline CDR1 and CDR2 sequences are SGHDN and FVKESK. The CDR3 is 13 residues long. The CDR3 region has the DNA TGTGCCAGCAGCCAGGACTTAAGGAGTGAGCAGTTCTTC. Its translation is CASSQDLRSEQFF.

This clone occurred once. The chain joins TRBV6-5 to TRBJ2-7; the match to TRBD2 covers 8 bases. The CDR3 totals 15 residues. Losses at the gene ends were 2 bases for V and 2 bases for J; bases not matched to a gene: 5. The germline V gene encodes CDR1 MNHEY and CDR2 SVGAGI. The CDR3 coding sequence is TGTGCCAGCAGTTACAAACCGGGGGGGACCTACGAGCAGTACTTC. It codes for CASSYKPGGTYEQYF.

This clone was detected only once. The chain uses TRBV5-4 and TRBJ2-7; perhaps TRBD2 as D (5 bases). Trimming left V 3 bases short and J 2 bases short, with 15 bases between. The CDR3 has 15 amino acids. Germline V CDR1 and CDR2: SGHNT, YYREEE (reference sequence). CDR3 loop: CASSSTPGSTYEQYF. CDR3 bases: TGTGCCAGCAGCTCAACTCCGGGATCAACCTACGAGCAGTACTTC. Full variable domain (missing parts from reference TRBV5-4 and TRBJ2-7): ETGVTQSPTHLIKTRGQQVTLRCSSQSGHNTVSWYQQALGQGPQFIFQYYREEENGRGNFPPRFSGLQFPNYSSELNVNALELDDSALYLCASSSTPGSTYEQYFGPGTRLTVT.

The chain has TRBV9 and TRBJ2-1; the match to TRBD2 covers 10 bases. Germline V gene sequence: CDR1 SGDLS, CDR2 YYNGEE. The CDR3 has 20 amino acids. Trimming took 0 bases from V and 5 from J; bases not matched to a gene: 17. CDR3 sequence (DNA): TGTGCCAGCAGCGTAGAAGGTAGCGGGGGGAGGCCATTATTCAACAATGAGCAGTTCTTC. It yields the protein CASSVEGSGGRPLFNNEQFF.

The DNA for the CDR3 is TGCGCCAGCAGCCAAGATACCCAGGGGCGCACCTATAATTCACCCCTCCACTTT. This translates into CASSQDTQGRTYNSPLHF. The V call is TRBV4-1, the J call TRBJ1-6; perhaps TRBD1 as D (6 bases). The CDR3 covers 18 residues. CDR1 and CDR2 (germline): MGHRA, YSYEKL. Trimming shortened V by 0 bases and J by 2 bases, and 14 bases separated the two germline ends.

The gene calls are TRBV27 and TRBJ1-1; tentative D call: TRBD1 (6 bases). Germline loops: CDR1 MNHEY, CDR2 SMNVEV (reference sequence). The CDR3 has 14 amino acids. The V end lost 3 bases, the J end lost 2 bases, and 10 bases lay between the germline ends. The CDR3 sequence is CASSLRGFNTEAFF. CDR3 coding DNA: TGTGCCAGCAGTTTGAGGGGGTTTAACACTGAAGCTTTCTTT.

This chain links TRBV28 with TRBJ2-1, with D possibly matching TRBD1 (6 bases). The CDR3 is made up of 11 amino acids. Germline-derived CDR1 and CDR2 are MDHEN and SYDVKM. Trimming removed 3 bases from V and 13 bases from J, with 10 bases in between. The CDR3 protein is CASSFWGTQFF. The CDR3 DNA sequence: TGTGCCAGCAGTTTTTGGGGGACACAGTTCTTC.

A single count supports this clone. The CDR3 coding sequence is TGTGCCAGCAGTCCGAAAATAAGGGGCGAGCAGTACTTC. The encoded protein is CASSPKIRGEQYF. The chain couples TRBV27 to TRBJ2-7; tentatively, D is TRBD1 (5 bases). V lost 5 bases and J lost 6, with 14 bases in between. The CDR3 totals 13 residues. Looked up from germline, CDR1 is MNHEY and CDR2 is SMNVEV (reference sequence).

This chain uses TRBV27 with TRBJ2-7, with D perhaps TRBD2 (6 bases). This CDR3 is 13 amino acids long. The germline V gene has CDR1 MNHEY and CDR2 SMNVEV (reference sequence). V lost 7 bases to trimming and J lost 6 bases, with 16 bases between them. CDR3 in amino acids: CASTPSEIGEQYF. The CDR3 DNA is TGTGCCAGCACCCCTAGCGAGATCGGCGAGCAGTACTTC.

The chain couples TRBV4-1 to TRBJ1-2; D is undetermined. The germline V and J ends were trimmed by 1 base and 5 bases, with 8 bases remaining between them. The germline gives CDR1 MGHRA, CDR2 YSYEKL. The CDR3 spans 13 residues. CDR3 in DNA: TGCGCCAGCAGCCAAGGGTCAGTATATGGCTACACCTTC. Its protein is CASSQGSVYGYTF.

The V and J genes are TRBV4-1 and TRBJ2-7; possibly TRBD2 for D (6 bases). The CDR3 is made up of 13 amino acids. V was clipped by 1 base and J by 2 bases, with 6 bases between them. CDR1 is MGHRA, CDR2 YSYEKL, per germline. The CDR3 DNA reads TGCGCCAGCAGCCAAGGACTAGCCTACGAGCAGTACTTC. Translated, it gives CASSQGLAYEQYF.

The DNA of the CDR3 is TGTGCCAGCAGTTTTTCCGCGGGAGGGGGCGGCAATGAGCAGTTCTTC. Translating gives CASSFSAGGGGNEQFF. The rearrangement joins TRBV27 to TRBJ2-1, with 9 bases lining up with TRBD2. CDR1 is MNHEY and CDR2 is SMNVEV in the germline V gene (reference sequence). Trimming cost V 3 bases and J 6 bases; bases outside gene matches: 9. CDR3 length: 16 amino acids.